Presented here are 27 T cell receptor beta chains from one specimen sequenced in a study of cytomegalovirus exposure and HLA in healthy donors (dated by TCRdb to 2016 to 2017). The library came from the immunoSEQ multiplex PCR assay. The multiplex PCR relied on a mix of 60 forward primers for TCR Vbeta segments and 13 reverse primers for TCR Jbeta segments. This immuneACCESS table, as held by TCRdb, lists in-frame sequences with V and J called but not all clones. Of the missing ones, under half trace to an unresolved V gene in checked studies; the others have no known cause. This sample gives 200,000 to 250,000 clones in total; approximately 81% of them show up just once. Of the sample, 1% to 1.5% falls within the top ten clones. Source material: PBMCs. Source of these receptors: a human donor in good health.

The chain carries TRBV7-9 and TRBJ2-5, with D tentatively TRBD1 (6 bases). The CDR3 length is 14 residues. Germline V gene data show CDR1 as SEHNR and CDR2 as FQNEAQ (reference sequence). V was pared by 4 bases and J by 7 bases, with 16 bases between. The CDR3 loop is CASSYATGRGTQYF. The CDR3 DNA follows: TGTGCCAGCAGCTACGCGACAGGTCGGGGGACCCAGTACTTC.

V usage is TRBV27 and J usage is TRBJ2-7; D uncertain. CDR3 length: 14 amino acids. CDR1 and CDR2 (germline): MNHEY, SMNVEV (reference sequence). The V gene lost 4 bases and the J gene lost 0 bases, with 10 bases spanning the gap. DNA of the CDR3: TGTGCCAGCAGTTGGTCGGGTACCTCCTACGAGCAGTACTTC. It encodes CASSWSGTSYEQYF.

The gene calls are TRBV7-9 and TRBJ2-3; 8 bases are a match to TRBD2. Trimming at V came to 4 bases and at J to 4 bases, leaving 10 bases not matched to a gene. Germline CDR1 is SEHNR and CDR2 is FQNEAQ (reference sequence). The CDR3 consists of 16 residues. The CDR3 DNA follows: TGTGCCAGCAGCTCCTGGACTAGCAGTAGCGCAGATACGCAGTATTTT. Its protein product is CASSSWTSSSADTQYF.

V usage is TRBV6-4 and J usage is TRBJ1-2; possible D gene TRBD1, 5 bases. V was pared by 6 bases and J by 5 bases, with 10 bases between. In germline, CDR1 is MRHNA, CDR2 SNTAGT. The CDR3 is 12 residues long. CDR3 loop: CASSPTEYGYTF. Written as DNA, the CDR3 is TGTGCCAGCAGCCCGACAGAGTATGGCTACACCTTC.

V gene TRBV4-1 combines with J gene TRBJ1-6; no clear D. V was cut by 0 bases and J by 9 bases, with 18 bases left in between. The CDR3 spans 17 residues. The V gene's germline CDR1 is MGHRA and CDR2 YSYEKL. The CDR3: CASSQDGGILLGSPLHF. The DNA for the CDR3 is TGCGCCAGCAGCCAAGATGGAGGAATCCTCCTGGGTTCACCCCTCCACTTT.

V usage is TRBV6-5 and J usage is TRBJ1-4; 7 bases are a match to TRBD1. J gave up 7 bases and V 0 bases, and 5 bases lay outside the gene matches. This CDR3 spans 15 amino acids. Germline V gives CDR1 MNHEY, CDR2 SVGAGI. The CDR3 DNA sequence: TGTGCCAGCAGTTACTCGGGGGCAGGGGGTGAAAAACTGTTTTTT. Protein product: CASSYSGAGGEKLFF.

The rearrangement uses TRBV9 and TRBJ2-7, with 10 bases that match TRBD2. V trimming: 0 bases; J trimming: 4 bases; junction bases outside the gene matches: 7. Germline CDR1 and CDR2: SGDLS and YYNGEE. The CDR3 has 16 residues. The chain's CDR3 is CASSVGWLAGVYEQYF. The CDR3 bases are TGTGCCAGCAGCGTAGGATGGCTAGCGGGAGTTTACGAGCAGTACTTC.

The rearrangement uses TRBV7-3 and TRBJ1-2; TRBD1 matches at 11 bases. J lost 8 bases, V lost 3 bases, and 14 bases had no gene match. The CDR3 extends over 17 amino acids. Germline V gene data show CDR1 as SGHTA and CDR2 as FQGTGA. CDR3 nucleotides: TGTGCCAGCAGCTTGACCAGCAGGACAGGGGGCGTTGAAGGCTACACCTTC. This sequence encodes CASSLTSRTGGVEGYTF. The full variable domain, with the rest looked up from reference TRBV7-3 and TRBJ1-2, is GAGVSQTPSNKVTEKGKYVELRCDPISGHTALYWYRQSLGQGPEFLIYFQGTGAADDSGLPNDRFFAVRPEGSVSTLKIQRTERGDSAVYLCASSLTSRTGGVEGYTFGSGTRLTVV.

This sequence joins TRBV2 and TRBJ1-5, with 8 bases matching TRBD1. V lost 2 bases to trimming and J lost 5 bases; unmatched junction nucleotides: 2. The CDR3 has 14 residues. Per germline, CDR1 SNHLY and CDR2 FYNNEI. The CDR3: CASSEPTGDQPQHF. The CDR3 DNA reads TGTGCCAGCAGTGAACCGACAGGGGATCAGCCCCAGCATTTT.

The V and J genes are TRBV9 and TRBJ1-1; 7 bases line up with TRBD1. Germline trimming cut 3 bases from V and 3 bases from J; bases unmatched to any gene: 8. The CDR3 spans 15 residues. Germline CDR1 reads SGDLS; CDR2 reads YYNGEE. CDR3 residues: CASSATGQPDTEAFF. CDR3 nucleotide sequence: TGTGCCAGCAGCGCGACGGGACAGCCAGACACTGAAGCTTTCTTT. The entire variable domain, with the rest obtained from reference TRBV9 and TRBJ1-1, is as follows: DSGVTQTPKHLITATGQRVTLRCSPRSGDLSVYWYQQSLDQGLQFLIQYYNGEERAKGNILERFSAQQFPDLHSELNLSSLELGDSALYFCASSATGQPDTEAFFGQGTRLTVV.

V and J are TRBV7-9 and TRBJ1-5; D perhaps matches TRBD1 (5 bases). Germline V lookup: CDR1 SEHNR, CDR2 FQNEAQ (reference sequence). Trimming stripped 6 bases from V and 3 bases from J, with 15 bases between. The CDR3 is 15 amino acids. For the CDR3, the DNA is TGTGCCAGCAGTTCTACAAGGGGCTTCAATCAGCCCCAGCATTTT. Translation gives CASSSTRGFNQPQHF.

This chain links TRBV19 with TRBJ2-3, with 9 bases lining up with TRBD2. Germline CDR1 is LNHDA and CDR2 is SQIVND (reference sequence). This CDR3 comprises 15 residues. With V trimmed by 6 bases and J by 4 bases, 8 bases remained unmatched. The DNA of the CDR3 is TGTGCCAGTAGGGATAGCGGGAGTGGCCCAGATACGCAGTATTTT. Encoded protein: CASRDSGSGPDTQYF.

The chain employs TRBV18 and TRBJ2-7; 12 nucleotides match TRBD2. The junction had 7 bases not matched to a gene; V was cut back by 4 bases and J by 6 bases. CDR1 and CDR2 from the germline V gene are KGHSH and LQKENI. This CDR3 has 15 residues. CDR3 DNA sequence: TGTGCCAGCTCACAGCGGGGACTAGCGGGCCCCGAGCAGTACTTC. It translates to CASSQRGLAGPEQYF.

V is TRBV11-2 and J is TRBJ1-2; 7 bases map to TRBD1. V was pared by 3 bases and J by 8 bases, with 9 bases of the junction left unmatched. The CDR3 spans 14 residues. The germline V gene encodes CDR1 SGHAT and CDR2 FQNNGV. DNA for the CDR3: TGTGCCAGCAGCTTGGGTTGGACAGGCCACGGCTACACCTTC. It is translated as CASSLGWTGHGYTF. Drawing the rest from reference TRBV11-2 and TRBJ1-2, the complete variable domain is EAGVAQSPRYKIIEKRQSVAFWCNPISGHATLYWYQQILGQGPKLLIQFQNNGVVDDSQLPKDRFSAERLKGVDSTLKIQPAKLEDSAVYLCASSLGWTGHGYTFGSGTRLTVV.

The chain recombines TRBV2 with TRBJ2-1; tentatively, D is TRBD2 (6 bases). V was pared by 4 bases and J by 9 bases, with 13 bases between. This CDR3 has 13 residues. In germline, CDR1 is SNHLY, CDR2 FYNNEI. Written as DNA, the CDR3 is TGTGCCAGCAGTGGGAGGGGACCCAGTGAGCAGTTCTTC. Amino acid sequence: CASSGRGPSEQFF.

For the CDR3, the DNA is TGTGCCAGCAGCTTGCCCAGGGACATCCACGAGCAGTACTTC. It codes for CASSLPRDIHEQYF. The chain combines TRBV7-9 with TRBJ2-7, with D maybe TRBD1 (6 bases). V was shortened by 3 bases and J by 5 bases, with 14 bases between the two germline ends. The CDR3 contains 14 residues. Germline V CDR1 and CDR2: SEHNR, FQNEAQ (reference sequence).

The rearrangement joins TRBV2 to TRBJ2-5; a possible D gene is TRBD2 (6 bases). The CDR3 has 15 amino acids. Germline CDR1 SNHLY, CDR2 FYNNEI. V was clipped by 2 bases and J by 3 bases, with 13 bases between them. As DNA, the CDR3 is TGTGCCAGCAGTGAAAAGACGGCTAGCGAAGAGACCCAGTACTTC. It translates to CASSEKTASEETQYF.

The rearrangement uses TRBV19 and TRBJ2-7; 10 bases are shared with TRBD1. CDR1 and CDR2 from the germline V gene are LNHDA and SQIVND (reference sequence). The CDR3 consists of 14 residues. J lost 6 bases, V lost 5 bases, and 7 bases had no gene match. This CDR3 reads CASSRSGQGSEQYF. CDR3 nucleotides: TGTGCCAGTAGTCGTTCGGGACAGGGGTCCGAGCAGTACTTC.

The chain joins TRBV7-3 to TRBJ2-2; TRBD1 agrees at 7 bases. This CDR3 has 16 amino acids. V trimming: 0 bases; J trimming: 4 bases; junction bases outside the gene matches: 5. Germline V gives CDR1 SGHTA, CDR2 FQGTGA. The CDR3 is CASSLTGTEGTGELFF. The CDR3 nucleotides are TGTGCCAGCAGCTTAACGGGGACAGAGGGCACCGGGGAGCTGTTTTTT.

The V call is TRBV29-1, the J call TRBJ2-1; TRBD2 matches at 10 bases. J gave up 7 bases and V 7 bases, and 4 bases lay outside the gene matches. The CDR3 spans 12 residues. Germline V gene data show CDR1 as SQVTM and CDR2 as ANQGSEA. CDR3 residues: CSGWTSGNEQFF. The DNA of the CDR3 is TGCAGCGGATGGACTAGCGGAAATGAGCAGTTCTTC.

DNA for the CDR3: TGTGCCAGCAGCCAAGACCAGGATCCTTATGGCTACACCTTC. The encoded protein is CASSQDQDPYGYTF. This rearrangement joins TRBV4-2 to TRBJ1-2; D remains ambiguous. The CDR3 covers 14 residues. Looked up from germline, CDR1 is LGHNA and CDR2 is YNFKEQ. Trimming took 0 bases from V and 5 from J, leaving 10 bases between them.

The rearrangement links TRBV10-2 to TRBJ2-1, with 13 bases fitting TRBD2. The ends lost 2 bases at V and 8 bases at J; junction bases unmatched: 3. The germline gives CDR1 WSHSY, CDR2 SAAADI. The CDR3 is 15 residues long. CDR3 sequence reads: CASSERTSGSDEQFF. As DNA, the CDR3 is TGCGCCAGCAGTGAGAGGACTAGCGGGAGTGATGAGCAGTTCTTC.

The V and J genes are TRBV19 and TRBJ2-3, with TRBD1 as a possible D gene (5 bases). In germline, CDR1 is LNHDA, CDR2 SQIVND (reference sequence). This CDR3 is built from 16 residues. With 4 bases removed from V and 0 bases from J, the gap between germline ends came to 14 bases. The DNA of the CDR3 is TGTGCCAGTAGTAGTGGGTGGGGCAGGAGCACAGATACGCAGTATTTT. The encoded protein is CASSSGWGRSTDTQYF.

This clone was picked up one time. The chain couples TRBV5-1 to TRBJ2-3; D gene ambiguous. The CDR3 is 14 residues long. Trimming took off 1 base at V and 6 bases at J, with 12 bases between the two ends. Germline V CDR1 and CDR2: SGHRS, YFSETQ. The CDR3 protein is CASSLNRVEDTQYF. The CDR3 nucleotides read TGCGCCAGCAGCTTGAATAGAGTGGAGGATACGCAGTATTTT.

J is TRBJ2-7 and V is TRBV29-1; TRBD2 might be the D (6 bases). Germline V lookup: CDR1 SQVTM, CDR2 ANQGSEA. Trimming took 2 bases from V and 2 from J, leaving 16 bases between them. The length of the CDR3 is 15 residues. CDR3 coding DNA: TGCAGCGTTGAATCCCCCCCTAGCGTTACCTACGAGCAGTACTTC. Residues: CSVESPPSVTYEQYF.

The CDR3 is CAWTQRLAREQYF. The CDR3 DNA reads TGTGCCTGGACCCAGAGACTAGCGAGGGAGCAGTACTTC. V and J are TRBV30 and TRBJ2-7; 8 bases map to TRBD2. Trimming at V came to 4 bases and at J to 7 bases, leaving 9 bases not matched to a gene. Germline V gives CDR1 GTSNPN, CDR2 SVGIG (reference sequence). The CDR3 spans 13 residues.

The rearrangement uses TRBV6-1 and TRBJ1-4; D remains ambiguous. This CDR3 spans 14 amino acids. In germline, CDR1 is MNHNS, CDR2 SASEGT. V was trimmed by 6 bases and J by 6 bases, leaving 14 bases between them. CDR3 DNA sequence: TGTGCCAGCAGCCGCGAGGGCTCGTATGAAAAACTGTTTTTT. This gives the protein CASSREGSYEKLFF.